This T cell receptor (beta chain) was sequenced for a study of Ad26.COV2.S vaccination and SARS-CoV-2 variants. Study details: Intramuscular Ad26.COV2.S doses were given once or twice, 56 days apart.

Sequenced by immunoSEQ multiplex PCR; TCRdb stores in-frame clones only, minus some. This table holds a few hundred thousand clones, over 75% found once. Sample treatment: 19 received Ad26.COV2.S at low or high dose, single or two shots; roughly 5 received placebo; per-sample allocation not given. Sampling happened 63 days after the first vaccine or placebo injection. The sample here was peripheral blood, taken in a trial of Ad26.COV2.S vaccine versus placebo. This sequence was found in a person between 18 and 60 years old who received the Ad26.COV2.S COVID-19 vaccine or a placebo.

The CDR3 DNA reads TGTGCCAGCAGCTTAGCGGCCAGATACACTGAAGCTTTCTTT. Translated, it gives CASSLAARYTEAFF. This chain connects TRBV7-2 to TRBJ1-1; unclear D gene. V dropped 0 bases and J dropped 3 bases, with 8 bases sitting between them. Germline loops: CDR1 SGHTA, CDR2 FQGNSA. This CDR3 is 14 amino acids long.